These 31 T cell receptor beta chains were all obtained from the same sample, sequenced in a study of blood T cells in healthy people across ages. A sample-barcoded 5' primer and a J-beta primer mix were used in a second PCR of roughly 7 to 11 cycles. MiXCR, run by TCRdb on the 5' RACE reads, gives a single entry per CDR3 protein. The sample includes some 760,000 distinct CDR3 sequences, approximately 25% of them seen just once. A further study also used this sample, focusing on T cells of mothers and their children.

The sample was blood. Source of these receptors: a boy aged 5-17 years in good health.

The chain has TRBV6-1 and TRBJ2-7; D tentatively reads TRBD1 or TRBD2 (6 bases each). V lost 4 bases to trimming and J lost 2 bases, with 30 bases between them. The CDR3 has 20 residues. CDR1 and CDR2 from the germline V gene are MNHNS and SASEGT. CDR3: CASSVPPGRTAYGGTYEQYF. For the CDR3, the DNA is TGTGCCAGCAGTGTACCGCCGGGACGGACGGCGTACGGGGGCACCTACGAGCAGTACTTC.

This chain links TRBV5-1 with TRBJ2-7; D might be TRBD1 or TRBD2, each matching 5 bases. The length of the CDR3 is 13 residues. Germline CDR1 and CDR2: SGHRS and YFSETQ. V was cut by 4 bases and J by 3 bases, with 11 bases left in between. CDR3 residues: CASSMGRGYEQYF. The CDR3, as DNA: TGCGCCAGCAGCATGGGACGGGGCTACGAGCAGTACTTC.

The chain employs TRBV5-6 and TRBJ2-7; D is uncertain. With 0 bases removed from V and 5 bases from J, the gap between germline ends came to 15 bases. The CDR3 has 15 amino acids. CDR1 and CDR2 from the germline V gene are SGHDT and YYEEEE. The CDR3 DNA is TGTGCCAGCAGCTTGGAAAGGACCCCAAGGAACGAGCAGTACTTC. It yields the protein CASSLERTPRNEQYF.

The J gene is TRBJ2-5, the V gene TRBV6-5; 7 nucleotides align to TRBD1. Germline loops: CDR1 MNHEY, CDR2 SVGAGI. This CDR3 has 14 residues. The junction had 6 bases not matched to a gene; V was cut back by 6 bases and J by 2 bases. CDR3 sequence reads: CASSWTGPQETQYF. DNA for the CDR3: TGTGCCAGCAGCTGGACAGGTCCGCAAGAGACCCAGTACTTC.

This clonotype was observed a few times. The chain employs TRBV24-1 and TRBJ1-1; D unresolved. Per the germline V gene, CDR1 is KGHDR and CDR2 is SFDVKD. The V gene lost 6 bases and the J gene lost 4 bases, with 11 bases spanning the gap. The CDR3 sequence is 13 residues long. This chain's CDR3 is CATSRGGFTEAFF. The CDR3 DNA is TGTGCCACCAGTCGGGGAGGGTTCACTGAAGCTTTCTTT.

The chain links TRBV20-1 to TRBJ2-5; 7 positions agree with TRBD2. V was pared by 0 bases and J by 5 bases, with 6 bases of the junction left unmatched. The V gene's germline CDR1 is DFQATT and CDR2 SNEGSKA (reference sequence). The CDR3 contains 14 residues. For the CDR3, the DNA is TGCAGTGCTAGAGATATCGGGACTATGGAGACCCAGTACTTC. Its protein is CSARDIGTMETQYF.

This clonotype was observed a handful of times. The chain combines TRBV28 with TRBJ2-1; TRBD2 matches at 15 bases. The CDR3 sequence is 16 residues long. Losses at the gene ends were 5 bases for V and 9 bases for J; bases not matched to a gene: 8. Germline-derived CDR1 and CDR2 are MDHEN and SYDVKM. The CDR3 loop reads CASSLFRTSGRGEQFF. In DNA, the CDR3 is TGTGCCAGCAGTCTATTCAGGACTAGCGGGAGGGGTGAGCAGTTCTTC.

The chain couples TRBV7-8 to TRBJ2-5, with TRBD1 matching 8 bases. The DNA end is a closer match to TRBJ2-7, so the J assignment may be wrong. Germline CDR1 and CDR2: SGHVS and FQNEAQ. There are 15 residues in the CDR3. The CDR3 DNA follows: TGTGCCAGCAGCTTAGCCCAGGGGGCTGCTCGCGAGCAGTACTTC. This translates into CASSLAQGAAREQYF.

In this sample, this clonotype turned up a few times. This chain connects TRBV29-1 to TRBJ2-5; no firm D call. V was pared by 5 bases and J by 2 bases, with 12 bases between. Per germline, CDR1 SQVTM and CDR2 ANQGSEA. The CDR3 extends over 13 amino acids. For the CDR3, the DNA is TGCAGCGTTAGAGACTTATTACAAGAGACCCAGTACTTC. Its translation: CSVRDLLQETQYF. Variable domain in full (rest from reference TRBV29-1 and TRBJ2-5): SAVISQKPSRDICQRGTSLTIQCQVDSQVTMMFWYRQQPGQSLTLIATANQGSEATYESGFVIDKFPISRPNLTFSTLTVSNMSPEDSSIYLCSVRDLLQETQYFGPGTRLLVL.

The chain employs TRBV3-1 and TRBJ1-1; tentative D call: TRBD1 (5 bases). CDR3 length: 16 amino acids. Per germline, CDR1 LGHDT and CDR2 YNNKEL (reference sequence). Trimming pared 1 base from V and 1 base from J, leaving 13 bases between. The CDR3 region has the DNA TGTGCCAGCAGCCAAGTCGGGGACGGAAAGAACACTGAAGCTTTCTTT. This codes for CASSQVGDGKNTEAFF.

This chain connects TRBV6-6 to TRBJ1-5; 8 positions match TRBD1. This CDR3 spans 13 amino acids. V trimming: 8 bases; J trimming: 7 bases; junction bases outside the gene matches: 7. The germline CDR1 and CDR2 sequences are MNHNY and SVGAGI (reference sequence). DNA for the CDR3: TGTGCCAGCCAATGGACAGGGTGGCAGCCCCAGCATTTT. This encodes CASQWTGWQPQHF.

This sequence joins TRBV29-1 and TRBJ2-7; no firm D call. V shed 0 bases and J shed 4 bases, with 7 bases lying between them. Germline lookup yields CDR1 SQVTM and CDR2 ANQGSEA. CDR3 size: 12 residues. In DNA, the CDR3 is TGCAGCGTTGAAGATAGCCTTTACGAGCAGTACTTC. It encodes CSVEDSLYEQYF.

There are a few counts of this clonotype. The genes are TRBV28 and TRBJ2-5; weak D call: TRBD1 (7 bases). The last part of the DNA fits TRBJ2-7 better; the J call may be wrong. Germline CDR1 MDHEN, CDR2 SYDVKM. The CDR3 contains 15 residues. CDR3: CASSLLQGGPYEQYF. CDR3 coding DNA: TGTGCCAGCAGTTTGCTCCAGGGGGGCCCCTACGAGCAGTACTTC.

The genes are TRBV6-2 or TRBV6-3 and TRBJ2-1; TRBD2 matches at 11 bases. V was pared by 7 bases and J by 5 bases, with 7 bases of the junction left unmatched. The germline V gene has CDR1 MNHEY and CDR2 SVGEGT. The CDR3 covers 15 residues. This CDR3 is CASTSVAGGNNEQFF. DNA for the CDR3: TGTGCCAGCACCTCCGTAGCGGGAGGGAACAATGAGCAGTTCTTC.

This clonotype was seen only a few times. The chain couples TRBV2 to TRBJ1-4; TRBD1 agrees at 7 bases. Unmatched junction bases numbered 5, after V lost 4 bases and J lost 3 bases. This CDR3 comprises 15 residues. Germline values: CDR1 SNHLY, CDR2 FYNNEI. The CDR3 DNA follows: TGTGCCAGCAGTGCTGACAGGGTTCCTAATGAAAAACTGTTTTTT. Encoded protein: CASSADRVPNEKLFF. Supplemented by reference TRBV2 and TRBJ1-4, the full variable domain reads EPEVTQTPSHQVTQMGQEVILRCVPISNHLYFYWYRQILGQKVEFLVSFYNNEISEKSEIFDDQFSVERPDGSNFTLKIRSTKLEDSAMYFCASSADRVPNEKLFFGSGTQLSVL.

This clonotype was seen a few times. V usage is TRBV12-3 or TRBV12-4 and J usage is TRBJ1-1; 7 positions agree with TRBD1. V shed 1 base, J shed 4 bases, and the junction held 12 bases outside the gene matches. This CDR3 has 17 residues. The CDR3 loop reads CASSLDPPGQKGTEAFF. The CDR3 DNA is TGTGCCAGCAGTTTAGACCCCCCGGGACAGAAGGGCACTGAAGCTTTCTTT.

This clonotype has more than one count but fewer than ten. The chain couples TRBV5-1 to TRBJ2-1; D perhaps matches TRBD1 (6 bases). Germline V CDR1 and CDR2: SGHRS, YFSETQ. The CDR3 is 14 residues long. V was clipped by 0 bases and J by 6 bases, with 10 bases between them. The CDR3 coding sequence is TGCGCCAGCAGCTTGGAGGACAGCCGCAATGAGCAGTTCTTC. Translated: CASSLEDSRNEQFF.

This CDR3 reads CASSALRGYNEQFF. In DNA, the CDR3 is TGTGCCAGCAGCGCACTTAGAGGGTACAATGAGCAGTTCTTC. The chain has TRBV2 and TRBJ2-5, with D maybe TRBD2 (5 bases). Gene TRBJ2-1 matches the end of the DNA better, so the J call may be wrong. The CDR3 loop spans 14 amino acids. CDR1 is SNHLY and CDR2 is FYNNEI in the germline V gene.

The rearrangement uses TRBV24-1 and TRBJ2-3; 9 bases are shared with TRBD1. V lost 4 bases, J lost 4 bases, and 5 bases stayed unmatched. Germline loops: CDR1 KGHDR, CDR2 SFDVKD. CDR3 size: 15 residues. In DNA form, the CDR3 reads TGTGCCACCAGTGAGGACAGGGGAGAGGCAGATACGCAGTATTTT. Protein sequence: CATSEDRGEADTQYF.

This clonotype has more than one count but fewer than ten. V is TRBV28 and J is TRBJ2-5, with 15 bases aligning to TRBD2. V shed 2 bases, J shed 7 bases, and the junction held 11 bases outside the gene matches. This CDR3 comprises 18 residues. CDR1 MDHEN and CDR2 SYDVKM come from the germline V gene. The CDR3 DNA reads TGTGCCAGCAGTTTAGGGACTAGCGGGAGGCCGTTTCTGTCGACCCAGTACTTC. It translates to CASSLGTSGRPFLSTQYF. Variable domain in full (rest from reference TRBV28 and TRBJ2-5): DVKVTQSSRYLVKRTGEKVFLECVQDMDHENMFWYRQDPGLGLRLIYFSYDVKMKEKGDIPEGYSVSREKKERFSLILESASTNQTSMYLCASSLGTSGRPFLSTQYFGPGTRLLVL.

CDR3 amino acids: CASSLVMRTLQETQYF. The CDR3 DNA reads TGCGCCAGCAGCTTGGTAATGCGGACACTACAAGAGACCCAGTACTTC. The rearrangement links TRBV5-1 to TRBJ2-5; possibly TRBD1 for D (5 bases). The germline CDR1 and CDR2 sequences are SGHRS and YFSETQ. This CDR3 is built from 16 residues. Deletions cut 0 bases from V and 2 bases from J, with 14 bases between.

This clonotype was seen only a few times. The CDR3 sequence is CSVASGGAGMKETQYF. CDR3 DNA sequence: TGCAGCGTTGCTAGCGGGGGGGCCGGAATGAAAGAGACCCAGTACTTC. The chain joins TRBV29-1 to TRBJ2-5; 12 bases are a match to TRBD2. The CDR3 has 16 amino acids. The V and J ends lost 4 bases and 3 bases, in that order; junction bases with no gene match: 9. The germline V gene has CDR1 SQVTM and CDR2 ANQGSEA.

In the case of this clonotype: It may be a read error: a sequence one base away is much more abundant. The chain links TRBV6-5 to TRBJ1-3; unclear D gene. Germline V CDR1 and CDR2: MNHEY, SVGAGI. The CDR3 extends over 12 amino acids. The V and J ends lost 8 bases and 1 base respectively, with 6 bases between them. CDR3 protein: CASGLSGNTIYF. The CDR3 DNA follows: TGTGCCAGCGGTTTATCTGGAAACACCATATATTTT.

The chain has TRBV27 and TRBJ2-7; 14 bases map to TRBD2. V was clipped by 4 bases and J by 3 bases; unmatched bases: 5. This CDR3 has 16 amino acids. The germline gives CDR1 MNHEY, CDR2 SMNVEV (reference sequence). CDR3 loop: CASSSTGTSGGYEQYF. The CDR3 DNA reads TGTGCCAGCAGTTCCACTGGGACTAGCGGGGGCTACGAGCAGTACTTC.

This chain's CDR3 is CASSLFLWEKLFF. CDR3 sequence (DNA): TGTGCCAGCAGTTTATTTCTATGGGAAAAACTGTTTTTT. The V call is TRBV12-3 or TRBV12-4, the J call TRBJ1-4, with D uncertain. V gave up 2 bases and J gave up 8 bases, with 9 bases separating them. This CDR3 spans 13 amino acids.

The gene calls are TRBV7-2 and TRBJ1-4, with a tentative D call TRBD1 (5 bases). Trimming shortened V by 1 base and J by 6 bases, and 9 bases separated the two germline ends. CDR3 length equals 14 residues. Germline CDR1 is SGHTA and CDR2 is FQGNSA. The DNA for the CDR3 is TGTGCCAGCAGCTTAGGAGGGGTGGATGAAAAACTGTTTTTT. Protein product: CASSLGGVDEKLFF. Filled out from reference TRBV7-2 and TRBJ1-4, the complete variable domain reads GAGVSQSPSNKVTEKGKDVELRCDPISGHTALYWYRQSLGQGLEFLIYFQGNSAPDKSGLPSDRFSAERTGGSVSTLTIQRTQQEDSAVYLCASSLGGVDEKLFFGSGTQLSVL.

The chain is built from TRBV12-3 or TRBV12-4 and TRBJ1-2, with D possibly TRBD1 on 6 matching bases. Between the trimmed V and J ends, which lost 6 bases and 4 bases, there was a span of 18 bases. CDR3 length: 15 amino acids. The CDR3 DNA reads TGTGCCAGCAGCCTAGGGAGACAGGCGATCTATGGCTACACCTTC. Protein sequence: CASSLGRQAIYGYTF.

This clonotype was counted between two and nine times. This chain connects TRBV12-3 or TRBV12-4 to TRBJ2-7, with D hard to call. V lost 4 bases and J lost 3, with 13 bases in between. There are 14 residues in the CDR3. The CDR3 protein is CASSWASNYYEQYF. CDR3 sequence (DNA): TGTGCCAGCAGTTGGGCCTCAAACTACTACGAGCAGTACTTC.

This clonotype showed up just a few times. The V gene is TRBV15, the J gene TRBJ2-7; 8 positions match TRBD1. This CDR3 comprises 15 residues. CDR1 and CDR2 from the germline V gene are LNHNV and YYDKDF (reference sequence). The trim removed 2 bases at V and 3 bases at J, leaving 6 bases unmatched. The CDR3 bases are TGTGCCACCAGCAGATTCCGGGACAGGTTCTACGAGCAGTACTTC. This translates into CATSRFRDRFYEQYF.

The gene calls are TRBV7-2 and TRBJ1-1; 10 nucleotides line up with TRBD1. Germline V CDR1 and CDR2: SGHTA, FQGNSA. The CDR3 has 14 residues. Losses at the gene ends were 2 bases for V and 6 bases for J; bases not matched to a gene: 3. The CDR3 spells CASSLLTGGPEAFF. DNA for the CDR3: TGTGCCAGCAGCTTATTGACAGGGGGCCCTGAAGCTTTCTTT.

The table lists this clonotype with a few counts. J is TRBJ2-7 and V is TRBV11-2; D may be TRBD2 (6 bases). The better agreement between TRBJ2-1 and the DNA end casts doubt on the J call. This CDR3 comprises 14 residues. Per the germline V gene, CDR1 is SGHAT and CDR2 is FQNNGV. The DNA of the CDR3 is TGTGCCAGCAGCGCACTGGCGGGGTACAATGAGCAGTTCTTC. This codes for CASSALAGYNEQFF.